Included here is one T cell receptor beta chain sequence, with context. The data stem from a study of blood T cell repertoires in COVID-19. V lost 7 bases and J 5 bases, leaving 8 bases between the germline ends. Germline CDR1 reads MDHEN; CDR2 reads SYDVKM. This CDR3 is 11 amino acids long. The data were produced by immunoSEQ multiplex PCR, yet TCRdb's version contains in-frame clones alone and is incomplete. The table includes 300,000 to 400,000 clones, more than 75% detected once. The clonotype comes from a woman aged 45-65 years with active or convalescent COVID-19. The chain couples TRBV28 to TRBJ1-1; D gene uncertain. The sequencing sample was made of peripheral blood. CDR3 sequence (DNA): TGTGCCAGCACTGTACAAACTGAAGCTTTCTTT. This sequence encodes CASTVQTEAFF.